A single sample is the source of the 6 T cell receptor beta chains below, sequenced in a study of beta chain features in type 1 diabetes. Of the isolated RNA, all was reverse transcribed, and so the sequenced material was expressed TCRB transcripts. The assay was immunoSEQ multiplex PCR, and TCRdb's table has in-frame clones only and misses some. The sample includes about 230,000 clones, over 9.5% of them seen just once. Sequencing was done on a sample of naive CD4+ T cells from blood. Receptors originate from a woman between 18 and 30 years old in good health.

There are a few counts of this clone. The chain links TRBV27 to TRBJ1-2; D gene uncertain. Trimming pared 0 bases from V and 1 base from J, leaving 9 bases between. Germline CDR1 MNHEY, CDR2 SMNVEV (reference sequence). CDR3 length: 15 amino acids. CDR3 region: CASSLSGGVNYGYTF. The CDR3 coding sequence is TGTGCCAGCAGTTTATCTGGAGGTGTTAACTATGGCTACACCTTC.

The chain carries TRBV20-1 and TRBJ1-5; possibly TRBD1 for D (5 bases). Germline-derived CDR1 and CDR2 are DFQATT and SNEGSKA (reference sequence). This CDR3 contains 11 residues. Trimming took off 0 bases at V and 12 bases at J, with 9 bases between the two ends. The chain's CDR3 is CSARDQGNQHF. In DNA, the CDR3 is TGCAGTGCTAGAGACCAGGGAAACCAGCATTTT.

CDR3 region: CASSLEDRSYGYTF. The DNA for the CDR3 is TGCGCCAGCAGCTTGGAGGACAGGTCCTATGGCTACACCTTC. The chain joins TRBV5-1 to TRBJ1-2, with 7 positions matching TRBD1. Germline CDR1 is SGHRS and CDR2 is YFSETQ. Trimming cost V 0 bases and J 4 bases; bases outside gene matches: 3. The CDR3 is 14 residues long.

This clone showed up just a few times. The V call is TRBV7-2, the J call TRBJ2-7, with 7 bases lining up with TRBD1. The CDR3 covers 15 residues. The ends lost 5 bases at V and 7 bases at J; junction bases unmatched: 14. CDR1 is SGHTA, CDR2 FQGNSA, per germline. CDR3 region: CASSTRQGRHGEQYF. DNA of the CDR3: TGTGCCAGCAGCACCCGACAGGGACGTCATGGGGAGCAGTACTTC.

This chain uses TRBV9 with TRBJ1-2; D call uncertain. V lost 0 bases, J lost 8 bases, and 14 bases lay in between. Germline CDR1 reads SGDLS; CDR2 reads YYNGEE. The CDR3 spans 14 residues. This chain's CDR3 is CASSVGPDSEGYTF. The CDR3 DNA sequence: TGTGCCAGCAGCGTAGGACCGGACTCGGAGGGCTACACCTTC.

This clone was seen a handful of times. Here the CDR3 reads CASSLAPTSGGIRETQYF. For the CDR3, the DNA is TGCGCCAGCAGCTTGGCCCCGACTAGCGGTGGGATCAGAGAGACCCAGTACTTC. The V gene is TRBV5-1, the J gene TRBJ2-5, with 9 bases aligning to TRBD2. The CDR3 length is 18 residues. The ends lost 0 bases at V and 4 bases at J; junction bases unmatched: 13. Germline V gene lookup returns CDR1 SGHRS and CDR2 YFSETQ.